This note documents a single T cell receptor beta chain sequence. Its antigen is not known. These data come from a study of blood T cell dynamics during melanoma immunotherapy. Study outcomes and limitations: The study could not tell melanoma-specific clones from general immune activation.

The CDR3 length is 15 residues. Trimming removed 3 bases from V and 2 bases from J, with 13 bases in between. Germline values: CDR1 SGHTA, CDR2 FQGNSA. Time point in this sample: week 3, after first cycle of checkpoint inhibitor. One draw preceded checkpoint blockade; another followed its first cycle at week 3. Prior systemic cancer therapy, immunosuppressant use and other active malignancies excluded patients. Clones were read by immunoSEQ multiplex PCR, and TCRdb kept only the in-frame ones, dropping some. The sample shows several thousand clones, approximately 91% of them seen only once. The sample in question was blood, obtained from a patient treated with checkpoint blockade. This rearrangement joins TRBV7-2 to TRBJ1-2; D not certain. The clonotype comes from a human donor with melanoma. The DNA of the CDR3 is TGTGCCAGCAGCTTGCCGGAGACGGGGAACTATGGCTACACCTTC. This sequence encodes CASSLPETGNYGYTF.